This TCR beta chain was recovered during a study of blood T cell repertoires in COVID-19. Study in general: Some COVID-19 samples were acute and others convalescent; all came from the United States, Italy and Spain. In each case, the material was cDNA or gDNA derived from T cells, B-cell-depleted T cells, or PBMCs.

Measured with immunoSEQ multiplex PCR; TCRdb has only the in-frame clones, and not every one. The repertoire consists of around 270,000 clones, with approximately 86% occurring once and the leading ten covering about 5.2%. Seattle patients were enrolled during active infection and followed longitudinally. This clone was detected a few times. Between the trimmed V and J ends, which lost 6 bases and 0 bases, there was a span of 11 bases. The germline gives CDR1 SGHVS, CDR2 FNYEAQ. The CDR3 sequence is 15 residues long. The source is a woman aged 60-70 years with COVID-19, enrolled during active disease. Specimen: peripheral blood. The genes are TRBV7-6 and TRBJ1-4, with D perhaps matching TRBD1 (6 bases). The CDR3 DNA reads as TGTGCCAGCAGGGGGGCAACAGCAACTAATGAAAAACTGTTTTTT. It encodes CASRGATATNEKLFF. Full variable domain (outside the CDR3, taken from reference TRBV7-6 and TRBJ1-4): GAGVSQSPRYKVTKRGQDVALRCDPISGHVSLYWYRQALGQGPEFLTYFNYEAQQDKSGLPNDRFSAERPEGSISTLTIQRTEQRDSAMYRCASRGATATNEKLFFGSGTQLSVL.